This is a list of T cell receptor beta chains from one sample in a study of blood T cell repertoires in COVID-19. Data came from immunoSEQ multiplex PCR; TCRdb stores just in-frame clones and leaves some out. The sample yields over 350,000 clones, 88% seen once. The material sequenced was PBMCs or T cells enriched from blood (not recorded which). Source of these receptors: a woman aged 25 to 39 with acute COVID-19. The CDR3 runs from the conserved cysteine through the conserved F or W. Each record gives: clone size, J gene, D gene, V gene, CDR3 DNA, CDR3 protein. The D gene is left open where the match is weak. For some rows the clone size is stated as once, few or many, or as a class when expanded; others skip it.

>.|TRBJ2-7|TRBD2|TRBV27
TGTGCCAGCAGTTTATACGGAACTAGCGGGGGTTCCTACGAGCAGTACTTC
CASSLYGTSGGSYEQYF
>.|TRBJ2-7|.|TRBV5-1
TGCGCCAGCAGGTTCAGGGAAGCCTACGAGCAGTACTTC
CASRFREAYEQYF
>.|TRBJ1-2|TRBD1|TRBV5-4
TGTGCCAGCAGCTTAGGGACAGGGGGCCCCCGAGGCTACACCTTC
CASSLGTGGPRGYTF
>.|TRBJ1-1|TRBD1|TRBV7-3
TGTGCCAGGACAGGGACGGGTATGAACACTGAAGCTTTCTTT
CARTGTGMNTEAFF
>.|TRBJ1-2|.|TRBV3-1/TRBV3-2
TGTGCCAGCAGGCCGGGGGTTGGAGCTAACTATGGCTACACCTTC
CASRPGVGANYGYTF
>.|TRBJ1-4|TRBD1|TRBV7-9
TGTGCCAGCAGTTCACAGGGGTCTGGTGAAAAACTGTTTTTT
CASSSQGSGEKLFF
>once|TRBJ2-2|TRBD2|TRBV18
TGTGCCAGCTCACCGCTAGCGGGGAAGAACACCGGGGAGCTGTTTTTT
CASSPLAGKNTGELFF
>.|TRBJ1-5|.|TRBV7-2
TGTGCCAGCAGCTTAGTCAACGTAGCTCAGCCCCAGCATTTT
CASSLVNVAQPQHF
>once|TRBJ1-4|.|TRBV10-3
TGTGCCATCAGTGAGTCAGTTAGATTAGGGGACAATAATGAAAAACTGTTTTTT
CAISESVRLGDNNEKLFF
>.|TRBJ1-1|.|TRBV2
TGTGCCAGCACATTTTTGGAGGCGCCGGACACTGAAGCTTTCTTT
CASTFLEAPDTEAFF
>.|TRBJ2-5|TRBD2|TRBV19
TGTGCCAGTAGTATGAGAGGACTAGCGGCGCAAGAGACCCAGTACTTC
CASSMRGLAAQETQYF
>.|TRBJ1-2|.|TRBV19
TGTGCCAGTAAACAACAGGGACCTAACTATGGCTACACCTTC
CASKQQGPNYGYTF
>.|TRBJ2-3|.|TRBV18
TGTGCCAGCTCACCTGGGAGCCTCGGGGGCACAGATACGCAGTATTTT
CASSPGSLGGTDTQYF
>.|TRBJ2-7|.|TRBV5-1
TGCGCCAGCAGCTTGGCCCCGGGGGCCTACGAGCAGTACTTC
CASSLAPGAYEQYF
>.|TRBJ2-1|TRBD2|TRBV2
TGTGCCAGCAGCGACCTCATGGGACTAGCGGGGGGTACGACAGATGAGCAGTTCTTC
CASSDLMGLAGGTTDEQFF
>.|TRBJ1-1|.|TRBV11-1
TGTGCCAGCAGCTTAAGGAGGGTTCGGACTGAAGCTTTCTTT
CASSLRRVRTEAFF
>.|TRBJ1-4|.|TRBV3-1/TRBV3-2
TGTGCCAGCAGCCCGCGTGGGAGGGATGAAAAACTGTTTTTT
CASSPRGRDEKLFF
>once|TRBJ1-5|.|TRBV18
TGTGCCAGCTCCCCTGACACTGCCCCAGCTTATAATCAGCCCCAGCATTTT
CASSPDTAPAYNQPQHF
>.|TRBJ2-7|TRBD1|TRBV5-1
TGCGCCAGCAGCTGGAGGACAGGGTACGAGCAGTACTTC
CASSWRTGYEQYF
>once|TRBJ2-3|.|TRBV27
TGTGCCAGCAGTCCCCGGGACACGGGCACAGATACGCAGTATTTT
CASSPRDTGTDTQYF
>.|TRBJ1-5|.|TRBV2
TGTGCCAGCTATCAGAATAGCAATCAGCCCCAGCATTTT
CASYQNSNQPQHF
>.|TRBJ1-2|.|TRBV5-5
TGTGCCAGCAGCCCAGCTGCGGCGGGACTCCAGACGTATGGCTACACCTTC
CASSPAAAGLQTYGYTF
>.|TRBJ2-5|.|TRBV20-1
TGCAGTGCTAGTCCGTACGGGGGGCGGCAGGAGACCCAGTACTTC
CSASPYGGRQETQYF
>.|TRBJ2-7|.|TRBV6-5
TGTGCCAGCAGCCCCTTGCTAGACTACGAGCAGTACTTC
CASSPLLDYEQYF
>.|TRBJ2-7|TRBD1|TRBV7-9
TGTGCCAGCAGCTTACTAACAGGGGGCTCCTACGAGCAGTACTTC
CASSLLTGGSYEQYF
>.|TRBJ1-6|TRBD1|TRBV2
TGTGCCAGCAGAGGAAGACAGGGGTTGGATTCACCCCTCCACTTT
CASRGRQGLDSPLHF
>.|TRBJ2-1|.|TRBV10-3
TGTGCCATCAGTGAGGGTCCCGGCGGGGTTTCTTACAATGAGCAGTTCTTC
CAISEGPGGVSYNEQFF
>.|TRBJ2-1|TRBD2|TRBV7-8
TGTGCCAGCAGCAACACTAGCGGGGGAAACAATGAGCAGTTCTTC
CASSNTSGGNNEQFF
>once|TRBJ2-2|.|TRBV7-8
TGTGCCAGCAGCAAGACAGACGGCACCGGGGAGCTGTTTTTT
CASSKTDGTGELFF
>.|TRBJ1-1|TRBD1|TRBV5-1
TGCGCCAGCAGCCATGGACAGGGGGGCCCCACTGAAGCTTTCTTT
CASSHGQGGPTEAFF
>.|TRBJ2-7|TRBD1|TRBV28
TGTGCCAGCAGGGATGGACAGGCAGCACCCTACGAGCAGTACTTC
CASRDGQAAPYEQYF
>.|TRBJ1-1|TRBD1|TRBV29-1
TGCAGCGCCGCGGGCAGGGGGTTTGAAGCTTTCTTT
CSAAGRGFEAFF
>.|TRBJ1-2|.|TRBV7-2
TGTGCCAGCAGCCGGGGGGAAAACTATGGCTACACCTTC
CASSRGENYGYTF